The clone carrying this TCR beta chain has just one count. Here immunoSEQ multiplex PCR was the method, and the copy in TCRdb shows in-frame clones only, minus some. The sample records 200,000 to 250,000 clones, 70% to 85% being singletons. This entry belongs to a study of blood T cell repertoires in COVID-19. The sequencing sample was made of PBMCs or T cells enriched from blood (not recorded which). The clonotype was recovered from a man aged 40-49 years who had recovered from COVID-19.

The CDR3 region is CATSDRQRGFNQPQHF. The CDR3 nucleotides read TGTGCCACCAGTGATCGGCAGCGAGGCTTCAATCAGCCCCAGCATTTT. J is TRBJ1-5 and V is TRBV24-1, with D unresolved. The CDR3 is made up of 16 amino acids. Germline values: CDR1 KGHDR, CDR2 SFDVKD. The ends were cut back, 3 bases at V and 3 bases at J, with 14 bases in the middle.